Sequencing of this T cell receptor beta chain was carried out in a study of T cell changes during pregnancy in multiple sclerosis. Clones were read by immunoSEQ multiplex PCR, and TCRdb kept only the in-frame ones, dropping some. The repertoire consists of approximately 89,000 clones, with 94% occurring once and the leading ten covering under 2%. The receptor was isolated from a female donor in good health, enrolled as a control in a pregnancy study. The material was peripheral blood, obtained after pregnancy.

The CDR3 spells CASSFRGGPYNEQFF. DNA of the CDR3: TGTGCCAGCAGCTTTCGGGGGGGTCCCTACAATGAGCAGTTCTTC. V usage is TRBV5-6 and J usage is TRBJ2-1; 8 bases match TRBD2. V lost 2 bases, J lost 2 bases, and 3 bases stayed unmatched. The CDR3 is 15 residues long. The germline V gene has CDR1 SGHDT and CDR2 YYEEEE.